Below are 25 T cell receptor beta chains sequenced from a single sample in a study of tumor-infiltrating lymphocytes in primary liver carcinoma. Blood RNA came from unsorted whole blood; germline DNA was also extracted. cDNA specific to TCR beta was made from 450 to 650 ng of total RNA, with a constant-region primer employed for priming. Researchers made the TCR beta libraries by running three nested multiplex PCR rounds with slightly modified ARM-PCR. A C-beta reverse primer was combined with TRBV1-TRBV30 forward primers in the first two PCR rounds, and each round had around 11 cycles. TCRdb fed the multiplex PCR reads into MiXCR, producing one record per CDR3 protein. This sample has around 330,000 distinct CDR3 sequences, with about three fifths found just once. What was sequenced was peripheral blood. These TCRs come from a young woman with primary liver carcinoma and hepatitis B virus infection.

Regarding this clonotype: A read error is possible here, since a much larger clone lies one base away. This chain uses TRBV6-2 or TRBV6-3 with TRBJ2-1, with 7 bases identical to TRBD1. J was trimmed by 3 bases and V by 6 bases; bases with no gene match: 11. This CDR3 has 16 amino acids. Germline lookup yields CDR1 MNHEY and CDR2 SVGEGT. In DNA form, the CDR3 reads TGTGCCAGCAGGCCGACAGGGAGCCTTCTCTACAATGAGCAGTTCTTC. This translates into CASRPTGSLLYNEQFF.

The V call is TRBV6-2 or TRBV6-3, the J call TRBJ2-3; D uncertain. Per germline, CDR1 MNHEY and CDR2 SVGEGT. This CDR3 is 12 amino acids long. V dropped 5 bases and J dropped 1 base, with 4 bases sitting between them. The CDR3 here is CASSSCTDTQYF. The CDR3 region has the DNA TGTGCCAGCAGTAGCTGCACAGATACGCAGTATTTT.

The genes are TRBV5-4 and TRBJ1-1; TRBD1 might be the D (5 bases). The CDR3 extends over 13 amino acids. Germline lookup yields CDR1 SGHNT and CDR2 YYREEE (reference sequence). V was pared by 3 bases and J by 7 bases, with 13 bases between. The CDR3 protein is CASSSFRGVEAFF. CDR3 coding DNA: TGTGCCAGCAGCTCGTTCCGGGGGGTTGAAGCTTTCTTT.

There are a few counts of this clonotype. The CDR3 sequence: CASSQDRAQSPLHF. As DNA, the CDR3 is TGCGCCAGCAGCCAAGACAGGGCGCAATCACCCCTCCACTTT. This sequence joins TRBV4-1 and TRBJ1-6; possible D gene TRBD1, 5 bases. The CDR3 has 14 amino acids. The V and J ends lost 0 bases and 10 bases respectively, with 10 bases between them. Germline V CDR1 and CDR2: MGHRA, YSYEKL.

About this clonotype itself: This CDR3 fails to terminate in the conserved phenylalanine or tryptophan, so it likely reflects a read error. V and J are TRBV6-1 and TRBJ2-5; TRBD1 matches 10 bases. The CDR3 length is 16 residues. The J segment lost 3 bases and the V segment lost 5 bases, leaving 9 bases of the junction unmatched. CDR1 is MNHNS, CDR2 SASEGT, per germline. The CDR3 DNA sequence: TGTGCCAGCAGTCGTTGGGGGGACAGGGGAGAAGAGACCCAGTACCTC. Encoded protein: CASSRWGDRGEETQYL.

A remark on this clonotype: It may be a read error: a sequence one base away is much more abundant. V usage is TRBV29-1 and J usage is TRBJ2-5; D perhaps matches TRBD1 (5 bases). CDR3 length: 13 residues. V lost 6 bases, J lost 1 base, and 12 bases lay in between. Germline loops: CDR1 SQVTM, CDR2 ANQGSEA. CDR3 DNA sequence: TGCAGCGTCGAAAAGACAGCCCAAGAGACCCAGTACTTC. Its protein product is CSVEKTAQETQYF.

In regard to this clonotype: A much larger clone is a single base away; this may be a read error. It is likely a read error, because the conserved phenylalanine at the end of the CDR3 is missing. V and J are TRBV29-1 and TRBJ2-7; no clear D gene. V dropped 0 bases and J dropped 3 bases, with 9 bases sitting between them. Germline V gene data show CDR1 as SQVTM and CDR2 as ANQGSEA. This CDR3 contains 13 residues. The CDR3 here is CSVEEDFNYEQYL. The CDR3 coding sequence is TGCAGCGTTGAAGAGGATTTTAACTACGAGCAGTACCTC.

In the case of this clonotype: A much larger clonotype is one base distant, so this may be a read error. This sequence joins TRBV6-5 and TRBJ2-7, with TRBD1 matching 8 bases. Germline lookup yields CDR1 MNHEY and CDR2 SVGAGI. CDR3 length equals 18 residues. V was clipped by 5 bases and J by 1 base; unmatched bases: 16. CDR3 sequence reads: CASSPLETGVARSYEQYF. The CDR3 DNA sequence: TGTGCCAGCAGTCCTCTCGAGACAGGGGTCGCACGATCCTACGAGCAGTACTTC.

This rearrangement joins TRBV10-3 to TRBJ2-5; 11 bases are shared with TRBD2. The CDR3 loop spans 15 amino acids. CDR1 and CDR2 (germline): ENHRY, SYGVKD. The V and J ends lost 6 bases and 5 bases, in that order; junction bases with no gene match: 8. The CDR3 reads CAIRDSGRAHETQYF. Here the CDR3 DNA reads TGTGCCATCAGGGATAGCGGGAGGGCCCATGAGACCCAGTACTTC.

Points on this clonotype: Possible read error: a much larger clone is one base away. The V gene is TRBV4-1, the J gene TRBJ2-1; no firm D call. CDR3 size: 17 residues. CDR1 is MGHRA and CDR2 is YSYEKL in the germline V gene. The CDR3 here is CASSQGVVRGSYNVQFF. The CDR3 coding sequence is TGCGCCAGCAGCCAAGGGGTCGTGAGAGGCTCCTACAATGTGCAGTTCTTC.

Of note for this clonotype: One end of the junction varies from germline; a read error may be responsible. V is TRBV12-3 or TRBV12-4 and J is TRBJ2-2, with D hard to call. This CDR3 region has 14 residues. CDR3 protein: CVSSPRRNTGELFF. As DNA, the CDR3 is TGTGTCAGCAGCCCCCGGAGAAACACCGGGGAGCTGTTTTTT.

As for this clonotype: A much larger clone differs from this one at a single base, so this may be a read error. CDR3 DNA sequence: TGTGCCATCAATGCTCAAAATGAGCAGTTCTTC. Amino acids: CAINAQNEQFF. This chain connects TRBV10-3 to TRBJ2-1; D remains ambiguous. Germline CDR1 reads ENHRY; CDR2 reads SYGVKD. Trimming stripped 7 bases from V and 7 bases from J, with 8 bases between. The CDR3 extends over 11 amino acids.

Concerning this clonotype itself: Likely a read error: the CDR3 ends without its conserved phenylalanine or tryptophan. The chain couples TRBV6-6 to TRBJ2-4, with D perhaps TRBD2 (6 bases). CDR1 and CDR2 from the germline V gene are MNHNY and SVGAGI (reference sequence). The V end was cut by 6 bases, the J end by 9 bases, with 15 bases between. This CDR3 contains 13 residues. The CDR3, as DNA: TGTGCCAGCAGAGACCCGCAGGAGGGCATTCAGTACTTA. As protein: CASRDPQEGIQYL.

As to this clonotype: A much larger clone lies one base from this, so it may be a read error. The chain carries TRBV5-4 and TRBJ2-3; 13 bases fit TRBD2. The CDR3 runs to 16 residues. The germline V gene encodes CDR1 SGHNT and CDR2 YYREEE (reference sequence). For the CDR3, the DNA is TGTGCCAGCAGCCCGGGACTAGCGGGACCCACATATACGCAGTATTTT. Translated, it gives CASSPGLAGPTYTQYF.

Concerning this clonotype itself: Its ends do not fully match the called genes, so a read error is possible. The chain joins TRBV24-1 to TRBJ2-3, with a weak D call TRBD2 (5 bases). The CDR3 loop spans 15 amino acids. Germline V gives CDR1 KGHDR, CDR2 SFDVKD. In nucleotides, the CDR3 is TGTGCCACCAGTGATAAGGCGGCTAGCACAGATACGCAATATTTT. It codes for CATSDKAASTDTQYF.

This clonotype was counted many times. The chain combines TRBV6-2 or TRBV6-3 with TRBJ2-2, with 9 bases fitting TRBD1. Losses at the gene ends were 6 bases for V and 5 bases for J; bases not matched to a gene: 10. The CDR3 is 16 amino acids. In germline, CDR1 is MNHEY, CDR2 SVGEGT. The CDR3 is CASSKTGTGRTGELFF. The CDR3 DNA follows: TGTGCCAGCAGCAAAACCGGGACAGGGCGAACCGGGGAGCTGTTTTTT.

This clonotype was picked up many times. CDR3 sequence reads: CSVEGTTVGYTF. Here the CDR3 DNA reads TGCAGCGTTGAAGGGACTACGGTTGGCTACACCTTC. The J gene is TRBJ1-2, the V gene TRBV29-1, with no clear D. In germline, CDR1 is SQVTM, CDR2 ANQGSEA. The ends were cut back, 1 base at V and 7 bases at J, with 10 bases in the middle. The CDR3 contains 12 residues.

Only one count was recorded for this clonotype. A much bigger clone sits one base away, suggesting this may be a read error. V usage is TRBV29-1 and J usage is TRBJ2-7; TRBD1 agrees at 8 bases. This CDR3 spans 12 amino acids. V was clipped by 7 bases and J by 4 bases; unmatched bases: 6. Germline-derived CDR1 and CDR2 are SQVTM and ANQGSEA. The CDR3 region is CSANRGNYEQYF. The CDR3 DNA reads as TGCAGCGCGAACAGGGGGAATTACGAGCAGTACTTC.

CDR3 residues: CASSTSGQDATEQYF. The CDR3 nucleotides read TGTGCCAGCAGCACTAGCGGGCAGGACGCGACCGAGCAGTACTTC. The chain recombines TRBV6-2 or TRBV6-3 with TRBJ2-7; 9 bases are a match to TRBD2. CDR1 is MNHEY, CDR2 SVGEGT, per germline. V trimming: 6 bases; J trimming: 6 bases; junction bases outside the gene matches: 12. The CDR3 consists of 15 residues.

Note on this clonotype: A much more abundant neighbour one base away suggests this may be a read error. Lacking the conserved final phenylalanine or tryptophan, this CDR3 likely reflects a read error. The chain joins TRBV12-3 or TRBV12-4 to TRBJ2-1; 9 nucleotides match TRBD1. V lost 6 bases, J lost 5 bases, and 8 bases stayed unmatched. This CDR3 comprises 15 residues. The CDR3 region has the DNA TGTGCCAGCAGGAAACTCGGACAGGGGAACAATGAGCAGTTCTTA. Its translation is CASRKLGQGNNEQFL.

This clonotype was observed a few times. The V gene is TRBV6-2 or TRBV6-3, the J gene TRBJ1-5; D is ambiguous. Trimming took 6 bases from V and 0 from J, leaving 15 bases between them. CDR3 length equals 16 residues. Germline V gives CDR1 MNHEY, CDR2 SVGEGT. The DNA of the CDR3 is TGTGCCAGCAGGCCTAATTTGCTTGATAGCAATCAGCCCCAGCATTTT. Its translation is CASRPNLLDSNQPQHF.

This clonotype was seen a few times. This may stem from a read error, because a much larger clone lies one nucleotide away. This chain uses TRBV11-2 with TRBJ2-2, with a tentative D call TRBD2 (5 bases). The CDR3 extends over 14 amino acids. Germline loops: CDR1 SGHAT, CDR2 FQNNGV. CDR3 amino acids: CTSSFYRGTGELFF. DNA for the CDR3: TGTACCAGCAGCTTTTACCGGGGTACCGGGGAGCTGTTTTTT. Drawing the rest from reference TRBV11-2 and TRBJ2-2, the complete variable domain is EAGVAQSPRYKIIEKRQSVAFWCNPISGHATLYWYQQILGQGPKLLIQFQNNGVVDDSQLPKDRFSAERLKGVDSTLKIQPAKLEDSAVYLCTSSFYRGTGELFFGEGSRLTVL.

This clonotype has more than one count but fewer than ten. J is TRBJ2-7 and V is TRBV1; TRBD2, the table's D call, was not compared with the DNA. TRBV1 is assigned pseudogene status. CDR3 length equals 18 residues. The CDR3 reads CTSSQRPSGRLVGYEQYF. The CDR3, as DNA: TGCACCAGCAGCCAGCGTCCATCTGGGAGACTAGTGGGTTACGAGCAGTACTTC.

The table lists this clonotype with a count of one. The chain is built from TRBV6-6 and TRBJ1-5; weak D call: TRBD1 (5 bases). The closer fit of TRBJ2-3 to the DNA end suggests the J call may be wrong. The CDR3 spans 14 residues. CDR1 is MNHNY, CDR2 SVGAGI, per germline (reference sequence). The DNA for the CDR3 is TGTGCCAGCAGGACCGACAGAGGCAATCAGCCCCAGTATTTT. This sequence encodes CASRTDRGNQPQYF.

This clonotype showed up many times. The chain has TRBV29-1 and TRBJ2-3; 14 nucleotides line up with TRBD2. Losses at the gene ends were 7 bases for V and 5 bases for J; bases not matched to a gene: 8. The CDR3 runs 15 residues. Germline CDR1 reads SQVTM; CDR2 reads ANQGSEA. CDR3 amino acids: CSATGLAGVLDTQYF. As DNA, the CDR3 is TGCAGCGCGACGGGACTAGCGGGAGTCTTAGATACGCAGTATTTT.